The rows below give T cell receptor beta chains drawn from one sample of a study of T-cell reconstitution after alpha-beta-depleted transplantation in children. A single record per CDR3 protein comes from TCRdb applying MiXCR to the PCR reads. The sample holds fewer than 550,000 distinct CDR3 sequences, over 9.5% seen once. Sequenced material: PBMCs, mostly from graft donor cells, taken 180 days after TCRalphabeta/CD19-depleted stem cell transplant. The origin of the receptors is a female patient aged 2 to 10 who had a stem cell transplant for aplastic anemia, so the T cells may come from the graft donor. Both conserved end residues are part of each CDR3. Each record gives: V gene, clone size, J gene, D gene, CDR3 DNA, CDR3 protein. The D gene is left open where the match is weak. The size entry is marked missing in some rows and otherwise reads once, few, many or a size class.

V: TRBV5-6; size: NA; J: TRBJ1-1; D: NA; DNA: TGTGCCAGCAGCTTGGGACGCCTAATCGGTGAAGCTTTCTTT; CDR3: CASSLGRLIGEAFF
V: TRBV9; size: NA; J: TRBJ2-6; D: NA; DNA: TGTGCCAGCAGCGTAGTGGGGGCATCTGGGGCCAACGTCCTGACTTTC; CDR3: CASSVVGASGANVLTF
V: TRBV4-3; size: NA; J: TRBJ2-1; D: TRBD1; DNA: TGCGCCAGCAGCCAATACAGGGGGGATTCCTACAATGAGCAGTTCTTC; CDR3: CASSQYRGDSYNEQFF
V: TRBV14; size: NA; J: TRBJ2-3; D: NA; DNA: TGTGCCAGCAGCCAAGATTGGGGGAGACTCCGCACAGATACGCAGTATTTT; CDR3: CASSQDWGRLRTDTQYF
V: TRBV28; size: few; J: TRBJ1-6; D: NA; DNA: TGTGCCCTGGGTGCCAGCTCCAGAGGCAATTCACCCCTCCACTTT; CDR3: CALGASSRGNSPLHF
V: TRBV30; size: NA; J: TRBJ2-6; D: NA; DNA: TGTGCCTGGCGGCTTTATGGGGCCAACGTCCTGACTTTC; CDR3: CAWRLYGANVLTF
V: TRBV28; size: few; J: TRBJ2-1; D: NA; DNA: TGTGCCAGCGGAGAATTGACCGGAGCCTACAATGAGCAGTTCTTC; CDR3: CASGELTGAYNEQFF
V: TRBV28; size: few; J: TRBJ2-2; D: NA; DNA: TGTGCCATCGGGCGTTGGGCCGGGGAGCTGTTTTTT; CDR3: CAIGRWAGELFF
V: TRBV7-2; size: NA; J: TRBJ1-6; D: NA; DNA: TGTGCCAGCAGCCCTACAGGGACTAATTCACCCCTCCACTTT; CDR3: CASSPTGTNSPLHF
V: TRBV5-1; size: NA; J: TRBJ2-7; D: TRBD2; DNA: TGCGCCAGCAGCTTGGTTAGCGGGAGCTACGAGCAGTACTTC; CDR3: CASSLVSGSYEQYF
V: TRBV9; size: many; J: TRBJ2-7; D: TRBD2; DNA: TGTGCCAGCAGCGAGGGACTAGCGGGGAAGCAGTACTTC; CDR3: CASSEGLAGKQYF
V: TRBV2; size: NA; J: TRBJ2-1; D: TRBD2; DNA: TGTGCCAGCAGTGAAGTAATGGGCGGGAGCCGAAACAATGAGCAGTTCTTC; CDR3: CASSEVMGGSRNNEQFF
V: TRBV24-1; size: NA; J: TRBJ2-3; D: NA; DNA: TGTGCCACCAGTGATTTTACAGGGTCCTTAGATACGCAGTATTTT; CDR3: CATSDFTGSLDTQYF
V: TRBV7-7; size: few; J: TRBJ2-5; D: NA; DNA: TGTGCCAGCAGCTTCGCGGGAGAGACCCAGTACTTC; CDR3: CASSFAGETQYF
V: TRBV6-2/TRBV6-3; size: many; J: TRBJ2-4; D: TRBD1; DNA: TGTGCCAGCAGTTACTCGCTGGGACAGAACTTAGCCAAAAACATTCAGTACTTC; CDR3: CASSYSLGQNLAKNIQYF
V: TRBV20-1; size: few; J: TRBJ1-5; D: NA; DNA: TGCAGTGCTAGGAGGGTGTATAGCAATCAGCCCCAGCATTTT; CDR3: CSARRVYSNQPQHF
V: TRBV6-5; size: few; J: TRBJ2-2; D: NA; DNA: TGTGCCAGCAGTTACACTAAACTAGCTGCCGGGGAGCTGTTTTTT; CDR3: CASSYTKLAAGELFF
V: TRBV2; size: many; J: TRBJ2-7; D: TRBD1; DNA: TGTGCCAGCAGAGACAGGGTCGAGCAGTACTTC; CDR3: CASRDRVEQYF
V: TRBV7-9; size: NA; J: TRBJ2-7; D: TRBD2; DNA: TGTGCCAGCAGCTTAGATACTAGCGGGAGAGACGAGCAGTACTTC; CDR3: CASSLDTSGRDEQYF
V: TRBV20-1; size: NA; J: TRBJ2-1; D: TRBD1; DNA: TGCAGTGCTAGAGATTGGGGGACAGGGGGCGATGAGCAGTTCTTC; CDR3: CSARDWGTGGDEQFF
V: TRBV15; size: many; J: TRBJ2-7; D: TRBD2; DNA: TGTGCCACCAGCAGGAGACTAGCGGGAGGTCCCTACGAGCAGTACTTC; CDR3: CATSRRLAGGPYEQYF
V: TRBV5-1; size: few; J: TRBJ2-7; D: NA; DNA: TGCGCCAGCAGGTGGGGCGGCGGGGACAGCTACGAGCAGTACTTC; CDR3: CASRWGGGDSYEQYF
V: TRBV9; size: NA; J: TRBJ1-5; D: TRBD1; DNA: TGTGCCAGCAGCGTGGATGGACAGGGCCCTCAGCCCCAGCATTTT; CDR3: CASSVDGQGPQPQHF
V: TRBV2; size: many; J: TRBJ2-5; D: NA; DNA: TGTGCCAGCAGTGAAGCGCCTAGGGAAGAGACCCAGTACTTC; CDR3: CASSEAPREETQYF
V: TRBV4-1; size: few; J: TRBJ2-1; D: NA; DNA: TGCGCCAGCAGAGAGGGGGTGGGGGACAGCGGGAGAAATGAGCAGTTCTTC; CDR3: CASREGVGDSGRNEQFF
V: TRBV5-5; size: many; J: TRBJ1-1; D: TRBD1; DNA: TGTGCCAGCAGCTATAACGGACAGGGGGCGCGGGGAGCGCCCAACCTCTTT; CDR3: CASSYNGQGARGAPNLF
V: TRBV20-1; size: NA; J: TRBJ2-1; D: TRBD2; DNA: TGCAGTGCCCTAGCGGGAGGGGTTGAGCAGTTCTTC; CDR3: CSALAGGVEQFF
V: TRBV5-1; size: many; J: TRBJ2-4; D: NA; DNA: TGCGCCAGCAGCTTGGACAGGGCCAAAAACATTCAGTACTTC; CDR3: CASSLDRAKNIQYF
V: TRBV7-2; size: many; J: TRBJ2-5; D: TRBD2; DNA: TGTGCCAGCAGCTTGGGCTTAGCGGGAGGGCAAGAGACCCAGTACTTC; CDR3: CASSLGLAGGQETQYF
V: TRBV20-1; size: NA; J: TRBJ2-2; D: NA; DNA: TGCAGTGCTAGGCGATCCGGCCGGAACACCGGGGAGCTGTTTTTT; CDR3: CSARRSGRNTGELFF
V: TRBV10-3; size: few; J: TRBJ1-1; D: NA; DNA: TGTGCCATCAGTGAGACGGCAGGTAATATGAACACTGAAGCTTTCTTT; CDR3: CAISETAGNMNTEAFF
V: TRBV20-1; size: NA; J: TRBJ2-3; D: NA; DNA: TGCAGTGCTAGAGGGCAAGATACGCAGTATTTT; CDR3: CSARGQDTQYF
V: TRBV7-2; size: few; J: TRBJ1-1; D: NA; DNA: TGTGCCAGCAGCTCCCAGGGGACGAACACTGAAGCTTTCTTT; CDR3: CASSSQGTNTEAFF
V: TRBV5-3; size: NA; J: TRBJ2-1; D: TRBD2; DNA: TGTGCCAGAAGCCGGACTAGCGTTGATGAGCAGTTCTTC; CDR3: CARSRTSVDEQFF
V: TRBV20-1; size: NA; J: TRBJ2-3; D: TRBD2; DNA: TGCAGTGCCGACCAGCGGGAGAGCACAGATACGCAGTATTTT; CDR3: CSADQRESTDTQYF
V: TRBV5-1; size: NA; J: TRBJ1-2; D: TRBD1; DNA: TGCGCCAGCAGCTTGGCCACTACAAGGACAGGGTCCAACTATGGCTACACCTTC; CDR3: CASSLATTRTGSNYGYTF
V: TRBV6-6; size: few; J: TRBJ1-5; D: NA; DNA: TGTGCCAGCAGTTACTCTCTGAATCAGCCCCAGCATTTT; CDR3: CASSYSLNQPQHF
V: TRBV12-3/TRBV12-4; size: many; J: TRBJ2-2; D: NA; DNA: TGTGCCAGCAGTTCGGGGTGGGGGGAGCTGTTTTTT; CDR3: CASSSGWGELFF
V: TRBV11-2; size: many; J: TRBJ1-6; D: NA; DNA: TGTGCCAGCAGCTTAGTTTTCCCCTATAATTCACCCCTCCACTTT; CDR3: CASSLVFPYNSPLHF
V: TRBV11-2; size: few; J: TRBJ1-2; D: NA; DNA: TGTGCCAGCAGCTTTTTTGTTTTTGGGGCGAAGATGAACTATGGCTACACCTTC; CDR3: CASSFFVFGAKMNYGYTF
V: TRBV7-8; size: NA; J: TRBJ1-4; D: NA; DNA: TGTGCCAGCAGTTCTCGCCAGTCTAATGAAAAACTGTTTTTT; CDR3: CASSSRQSNEKLFF
V: TRBV15; size: few; J: TRBJ2-2; D: NA; DNA: TGTGCCACCAGCAGAGATCGAGCCCAGGGGAACACCGGGGAGCTGTTTTTT; CDR3: CATSRDRAQGNTGELFF
V: TRBV5-1; size: NA; J: TRBJ2-1; D: NA; DNA: TGCGCCAGCAGCCCTCTCAGCCAGGGGACTGTGAACAATGAGCAGTTCTTC; CDR3: CASSPLSQGTVNNEQFF
V: TRBV12-3/TRBV12-4; size: few; J: TRBJ1-1; D: TRBD1; DNA: TGTGCCAGCAGTACACCGGGACAGGGCTTTGAAGCTTTCTTT; CDR3: CASSTPGQGFEAFF
V: TRBV5-5; size: few; J: TRBJ1-3; D: NA; DNA: TGTGCCAGCAGCTTGGTTGCGAAGAGCTCTGGAAACACCATATATTTT; CDR3: CASSLVAKSSGNTIYF
V: TRBV15; size: many; J: TRBJ2-2; D: NA; DNA: TGTGCCACCAGCAGAGATGACATTTCGAACACCGGGGAGCTGTTTTTT; CDR3: CATSRDDISNTGELFF
V: TRBV27; size: many; J: TRBJ2-5; D: NA; DNA: TGTGCCAGCAAAACCTGGCCCCAGGGTTGGGAGACCCAGTACTTC; CDR3: CASKTWPQGWETQYF
V: TRBV7-3; size: few; J: TRBJ2-1; D: TRBD2; DNA: TGTGCCAGCAGCTTAAGTGGGAGGGCCTCAAATGAGCAGTTCTTC; CDR3: CASSLSGRASNEQFF
V: TRBV5-1; size: NA; J: TRBJ2-1; D: TRBD1; DNA: TGCGCCAGCAGCTTGGCGGCAGGGGGCCATGAGCAGTTCTTC; CDR3: CASSLAAGGHEQFF
V: TRBV4-3; size: many; J: TRBJ1-2; D: TRBD1; DNA: TGCGCCAGCAGCCGGGGACAGGGGAAGAACTATGGCTACACCTTC; CDR3: CASSRGQGKNYGYTF
V: TRBV10-3; size: few; J: TRBJ1-5; D: NA; DNA: TGTGCCATCAAATCCCAGGGAATCCAGCATTTT; CDR3: CAIKSQGIQHF
V: TRBV9; size: NA; J: TRBJ1-5; D: TRBD1; DNA: TGTGCCAGCAGCGGGTGGCTGCAGGGGGATTGCCAGCCCCAGCATTTT; CDR3: CASSGWLQGDCQPQHF
V: TRBV5-1; size: NA; J: TRBJ2-1; D: TRBD2; DNA: TGCGCCAGCAGCTTCGGACTAGCGGGGGGGGAGGACCACAATGAGCAGTTCTTC; CDR3: CASSFGLAGGEDHNEQFF
V: TRBV27; size: NA; J: TRBJ2-7; D: NA; DNA: TGTGCCAGCAGTCCCGTTACACAGCACGAGCAGTACTTC; CDR3: CASSPVTQHEQYF
V: TRBV5-1; size: few; J: TRBJ2-7; D: NA; DNA: TGCGCCAGCAGCTTGGGGCCAATGGCGGGACCCTACGAGCAGTACTTC; CDR3: CASSLGPMAGPYEQYF
V: TRBV28; size: NA; J: TRBJ2-7; D: NA; DNA: TGTGCCAGCACGCCCGAGCAGTACTTC; CDR3: CASTPEQYF
V: TRBV12-3/TRBV12-4; size: few; J: TRBJ2-5; D: NA; DNA: TGTGCCAGCAGTTTATTTGGGACCGGGGAGACCCAGTACTTC; CDR3: CASSLFGTGETQYF
V: TRBV23-1; size: NA; J: TRBJ1-5; D: NA; DNA: TGCGCCAGCTGGGGGATAGGCGGTCAGCCCCAGCATTTT; CDR3: CASWGIGGQPQHF
V: TRBV12-3/TRBV12-4; size: NA; J: TRBJ2-5; D: TRBD2; DNA: TGTGCCAGCAGTCCCACTAGCGGGTTGGGAGAGACCCAGTACTTC; CDR3: CASSPTSGLGETQYF
V: TRBV4-3; size: few; J: TRBJ2-6; D: NA; DNA: TGCGCCAGCAGTCAGCTCACGTTCTCTGGGGCCAACGTCCTGACTTTC; CDR3: CASSQLTFSGANVLTF